Below, 27 T cell receptor beta chains from the same sample are listed, as sequenced in a study of human thymus T cells. Assay used: immunoSEQ multiplex PCR; TCRdb lists only in-frame clones, some missing. The sample holds some 120,000 clones, about 94% seen once. Thymus tissue for the work was resected from patients undergoing corrective heart surgery. What was sequenced was thymus tissue. Receptor source: a boy under two years old with a congenital heart defect but otherwise immunologically healthy.

V usage is TRBV4-1 and J usage is TRBJ1-2, with TRBD1 as a possible D gene (5 bases). The CDR3 extends over 14 amino acids. Trimming removed 1 base from V and 6 bases from J, with 12 bases in between. Germline values: CDR1 MGHRA, CDR2 YSYEKL. Here the CDR3 DNA reads TGCGCCAGCAGCCAAGGTCGGGGGTTGCATGGCTACACCTTC. Translating gives CASSQGRGLHGYTF.

This chain joins TRBV5-5 and TRBJ1-2; D call uncertain. In germline, CDR1 is SGHKS, CDR2 YYEKEE (reference sequence). Between the trimmed V and J ends, which lost 4 bases and 4 bases, there was a span of 8 bases. This CDR3 region has 12 residues. The CDR3 coding sequence is TGTGCCAGCAGCCCGTCCTCCTATGGCTACACCTTC. Translating it yields CASSPSSYGYTF.

The CDR3 nucleotides read TGTGCCAGTAGTTCCTCCCCCATGATCCGGGACGGCTTTAACTATGGCTACACCTTC. Amino acids: CASSSSPMIRDGFNYGYTF. The chain joins TRBV19 to TRBJ1-2, with D perhaps TRBD1 (5 bases). Per the germline V gene, CDR1 is LNHDA and CDR2 is SQIVND (reference sequence). The CDR3 covers 19 residues. V was cut by 5 bases and J by 1 base, with 26 bases left in between.

The gene calls are TRBV5-1 and TRBJ2-5, with TRBD2 matching 9 bases. Per germline, CDR1 SGHRS and CDR2 YFSETQ. After removal of 3 bases from V and 1 base from J, the junction contained 4 bases not matched to a gene. The CDR3 extends over 15 amino acids. CDR3 residues: CASSSPGLAQETQYF. The CDR3 coding sequence is TGCGCCAGCAGCTCTCCGGGACTAGCCCAAGAGACCCAGTACTTC.

V gene TRBV9 combines with J gene TRBJ1-2, with D maybe TRBD1 (6 bases). Germline V gene sequence: CDR1 SGDLS, CDR2 YYNGEE. CDR3 size: 17 residues. The V gene lost 5 bases and the J gene lost 6 bases, with 26 bases spanning the gap. For the CDR3, the DNA is TGTGCCAGCAGTGAGGACCGGGACATCCATTGGGGGAATGGCTACACCTTC. Its translation: CASSEDRDIHWGNGYTF.

The chain recombines TRBV5-1 with TRBJ1-3; 7 bases agree with TRBD1. The CDR3 runs to 15 residues. The germline V gene encodes CDR1 SGHRS and CDR2 YFSETQ. J was trimmed by 4 bases and V by 2 bases; bases with no gene match: 6. The CDR3 DNA reads as TGCGCCAGCAGCTTATCGGGGACAGCCGGAAACACCATATATTTT. Protein sequence: CASSLSGTAGNTIYF.

V gene TRBV10-2 combines with J gene TRBJ1-2; D is possibly TRBD1 (6 bases). Trimming pared 7 bases from V and 4 bases from J, leaving 13 bases between. Germline V lookup: CDR1 WSHSY, CDR2 SAAADI. This CDR3 has 13 amino acids. The CDR3 protein is CASKFAGAYGYTF. The CDR3 DNA reads TGCGCCAGCAAATTCGCAGGGGCCTATGGCTACACCTTC.

J is TRBJ2-7 and V is TRBV15, with D perhaps being TRBD1 or TRBD2 (5 bases each). The germline CDR1 and CDR2 sequences are LNHNV and YYDKDF (reference sequence). V was cut by 0 bases and J by 0 bases, with 12 bases left in between. This CDR3 region has 16 residues. CDR3 sequence (DNA): TGTGCCACCAGCAGAGATCTAAGGGGACGCTCCTACGAGCAGTACTTC. This translates into CATSRDLRGRSYEQYF.

The chain carries TRBV4-1 and TRBJ2-7, with a tentative D call TRBD2 (6 bases). Trimming stripped 5 bases from V and 7 bases from J, with 18 bases between. CDR1 MGHRA and CDR2 YSYEKL come from the germline V gene. The CDR3 is 14 residues long. DNA of the CDR3: TGCGCCAGCAGCTACCGGGAACCGGGGAGGGAGCAGTACTTC. Protein product: CASSYREPGREQYF.

The chain couples TRBV4-1 to TRBJ2-1, with 11 bases lining up with TRBD2. Per germline, CDR1 MGHRA and CDR2 YSYEKL. This CDR3 has 17 residues. After removal of 6 bases from V and 8 bases from J, the junction contained 15 bases not matched to a gene. In nucleotides, the CDR3 is TGCGCCAGCAGACAGACTCTTCTAGCGGGGGGCCCCCATGAGCAGTTCTTC. This translates into CASRQTLLAGGPHEQFF.

This chain links TRBV7-9 with TRBJ2-3, with 9 bases aligning to TRBD2. The CDR3 is 15 residues long. With 0 bases clipped from V and 5 bases from J, the junction kept 3 bases outside the gene matches. Per the germline V gene, CDR1 is SEHNR and CDR2 is FQNEAQ (reference sequence). CDR3 amino acids: CASSLAAGGLDTQYF. CDR3 bases: TGTGCCAGCAGCTTAGCGGCGGGGGGGCTAGATACGCAGTATTTT.

V gene TRBV28 combines with J gene TRBJ2-7, with D perhaps TRBD1 (7 bases). Germline CDR1 is MDHEN and CDR2 is SYDVKM. The CDR3 sequence is 16 residues long. The ends were cut back, 2 bases at V and 1 base at J, with 15 bases in the middle. For the CDR3, the DNA is TGTGCCAGCAGTTTAAGGGGCAGGGGGGCGTCCTACGAGCAGTACTTC. Residues: CASSLRGRGASYEQYF.

This clone was seen just once. The chain recombines TRBV18 with TRBJ2-3, with 8 bases matching TRBD2. The CDR3 is 14 residues long. The germline V gene encodes CDR1 KGHSH and CDR2 LQKENI. The ends lost 10 bases at V and 1 base at J; junction bases unmatched: 7. The CDR3 DNA is TGTGCCACCCCGGGGGGGCCAGGCACAGATACGCAGTATTTT. Translation: CATPGGPGTDTQYF.

The chain links TRBV5-4 to TRBJ1-3, with a possible D match to TRBD1 (6 bases). V lost 0 bases and J lost 2, with 9 bases in between. Germline CDR1 SGHNT, CDR2 YYREEE (reference sequence). The CDR3 consists of 15 residues. CDR3 in amino acids: CASSLDPGAGNTIYF. DNA of the CDR3: TGTGCCAGCAGCTTGGACCCAGGGGCTGGAAACACCATATATTTT.

The gene calls are TRBV4-1 and TRBJ2-7; 7 bases are a match to TRBD2. Germline values: CDR1 MGHRA, CDR2 YSYEKL. Trimming removed 0 bases from V and 0 bases from J; junction bases left unmatched: 8. The CDR3 has 17 residues. The CDR3 loop reads CASSQDLGRADSYEQYF. The DNA of the CDR3 is TGCGCCAGCAGCCAAGATCTAGGGAGGGCTGACTCCTACGAGCAGTACTTC.

V gene TRBV15 combines with J gene TRBJ2-4; 7 nucleotides agree with TRBD2. Germline V gene sequence: CDR1 LNHNV, CDR2 YYDKDF (reference sequence). After removal of 6 bases from V and 7 bases from J, the junction contained 9 bases not matched to a gene. The CDR3 is 14 residues long. CDR3 nucleotides: TGTGCCACCAGTCCCCTGCGGGGGATGAACATTCAGTACTTC. This gives the protein CATSPLRGMNIQYF.

This clone is a singleton in its sample. The chain recombines TRBV15 with TRBJ2-5; D remains unclear. The length of the CDR3 is 12 residues. V was clipped by 0 bases and J by 7 bases, with 6 bases between them. Germline CDR1 is LNHNV and CDR2 is YYDKDF (reference sequence). Here the CDR3 reads CATSRDHLTQYF. The CDR3 DNA sequence: TGTGCCACCAGCAGAGATCACTTGACCCAGTACTTC.

The chain is built from TRBV4-3 and TRBJ2-7, with 8 bases identical to TRBD2. This CDR3 contains 16 residues. After removal of 0 bases from V and 5 bases from J, the junction contained 9 bases not matched to a gene. Per the germline V gene, CDR1 is LGHNA and CDR2 is YSLEER. CDR3: CASSQDLAGGPNEQYF. CDR3 coding DNA: TGCGCCAGCAGCCAAGATTTGGCGGGGGGCCCGAACGAGCAGTACTTC.

The CDR3 spells CASSESVRGLSSGNTIYF. In nucleotides, the CDR3 is TGTGCCAGCAGTGAGTCGGTCAGGGGGTTGAGCTCTGGAAACACCATATATTTT. This sequence joins TRBV2 and TRBJ1-3; 7 bases fit TRBD1. Germline-derived CDR1 and CDR2 are SNHLY and FYNNEI. V shed 3 bases, J shed 0 bases, and the junction held 11 bases outside the gene matches. The CDR3 spans 18 residues. The variable domain in full, with the rest retrieved from reference TRBV2 and TRBJ1-3, is EPEVTQTPSHQVTQMGQEVILRCVPISNHLYFYWYRQILGQKVEFLVSFYNNEISEKSEIFDDQFSVERPDGSNFTLKIRSTKLEDSAMYFCASSESVRGLSSGNTIYFGEGSWLTVV.

The chain uses TRBV13 and TRBJ2-7, with TRBD1 identical over 8 bases. The V and J ends lost 5 bases and 7 bases, in that order; junction bases with no gene match: 1. The CDR3 consists of 11 residues. Germline CDR1 reads PRHDT; CDR2 reads FYEKMQ (reference sequence). The CDR3 protein is CASSRQGEQYF. The CDR3 nucleotides read TGTGCCAGCAGCCGACAGGGGGAGCAGTACTTC.

The chain carries TRBV6-5 and TRBJ2-3, with TRBD2 matching over 9 bases. Unmatched junction bases numbered 6, after V lost 4 bases and J lost 4 bases. CDR1 and CDR2 from the germline V gene are MNHEY and SVGAGI. CDR3 length equals 15 residues. CDR3 region: CASSFRSGGADTQYF. CDR3 DNA sequence: TGTGCCAGCAGTTTTCGTAGCGGGGGCGCAGATACGCAGTATTTT.

J is TRBJ1-1 and V is TRBV29-1; TRBD1 matches at 7 bases. Trimming cost V 2 bases and J 3 bases; bases outside gene matches: 3. Germline V gives CDR1 SQVTM, CDR2 ANQGSEA. The CDR3 length is 13 residues. CDR3 protein: CSVEKGADTEAFF. In DNA form, the CDR3 reads TGCAGCGTTGAAAAGGGGGCAGACACTGAAGCTTTCTTT. Using reference TRBV29-1 and TRBJ1-1 for the parts outside the CDR3, the full variable domain is SAVISQKPSRDICQRGTSLTIQCQVDSQVTMMFWYRQQPGQSLTLIATANQGSEATYESGFVIDKFPISRPNLTFSTLTVSNMSPEDSSIYLCSVEKGADTEAFFGQGTRLTVV.

This clone was found once. The V and J genes are TRBV20-1 and TRBJ1-3; no firm D call. V shed 8 bases and J shed 0 bases, with 5 bases lying between them. CDR1 and CDR2 from the germline V gene are DFQATT and SNEGSKA (reference sequence). CDR3 length equals 11 residues. The CDR3 bases are TGCAGTAGCCTCTCTGGAAACACCATATATTTT. This gives the protein CSSLSGNTIYF.

The chain couples TRBV10-3 to TRBJ2-7, with D possibly TRBD2 on 5 matching bases. Looked up from germline, CDR1 is ENHRY and CDR2 is SYGVKD. The ends were cut back, 6 bases at V and 2 bases at J, with 11 bases in the middle. The CDR3 length is 13 residues. The CDR3 coding sequence is TGTGCCATCAGGGGGAAGGAGGCCTACGAGCAGTACTTC. It specifies CAIRGKEAYEQYF.

The chain joins TRBV7-9 to TRBJ2-3; 14 bases match TRBD2. Looked up from germline, CDR1 is SEHNR and CDR2 is FQNEAQ (reference sequence). Trimming at V came to 5 bases and at J to 4 bases, leaving 8 bases not matched to a gene. CDR3 size: 17 residues. The CDR3 DNA follows: TGTGCCAGCAGCCCGACTAGCGGGGGGGCCCCCGCAGATACGCAGTATTTT. It is translated as CASSPTSGGAPADTQYF.

The chain uses TRBV30 and TRBJ2-2; tentatively, D is TRBD2 (6 bases). The germline V gene encodes CDR1 GTSNPN and CDR2 SVGIG (reference sequence). Trimming removed 4 bases at V and 3 bases at J, with 15 bases between. The CDR3 has 15 amino acids. The CDR3 protein is CAWTEWEDYTGELFF. For the CDR3, the DNA is TGTGCCTGGACAGAATGGGAGGATTACACCGGGGAGCTGTTTTTT.

The rearrangement links TRBV4-1 to TRBJ1-1; D gene uncertain. The CDR3 has 15 residues. V lost 0 bases to trimming and J lost 7 bases, with 15 bases between them. The V gene's germline CDR1 is MGHRA and CDR2 YSYEKL. The CDR3 DNA reads as TGCGCCAGCAGCCAAGATCGGGGAAGGATTTATGAAGCTTTCTTT. It codes for CASSQDRGRIYEAFF.